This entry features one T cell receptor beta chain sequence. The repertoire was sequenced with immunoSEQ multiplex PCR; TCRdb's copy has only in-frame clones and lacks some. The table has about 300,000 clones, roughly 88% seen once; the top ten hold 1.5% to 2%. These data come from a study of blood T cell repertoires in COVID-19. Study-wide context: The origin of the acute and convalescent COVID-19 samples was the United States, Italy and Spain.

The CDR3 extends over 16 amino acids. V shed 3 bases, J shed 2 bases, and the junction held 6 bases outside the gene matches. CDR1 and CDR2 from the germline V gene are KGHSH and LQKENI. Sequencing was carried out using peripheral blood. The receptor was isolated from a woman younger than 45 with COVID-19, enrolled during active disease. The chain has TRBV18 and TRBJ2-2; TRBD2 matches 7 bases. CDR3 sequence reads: CASSPRLAENTGELFF. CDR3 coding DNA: TGTGCCAGCTCACCCCGGCTAGCGGAAAACACCGGGGAGCTGTTTTTT.